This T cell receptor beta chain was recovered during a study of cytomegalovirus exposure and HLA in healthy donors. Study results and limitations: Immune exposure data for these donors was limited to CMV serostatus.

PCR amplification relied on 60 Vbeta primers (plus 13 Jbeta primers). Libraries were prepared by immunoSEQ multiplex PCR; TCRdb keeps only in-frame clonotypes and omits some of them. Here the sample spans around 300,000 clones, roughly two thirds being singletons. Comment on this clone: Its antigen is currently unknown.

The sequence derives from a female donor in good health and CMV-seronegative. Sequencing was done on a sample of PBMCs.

The CDR3 DNA reads as TGTGCCAGCAGCCGGGGACAACTATACGAGCAGTACTTC. This encodes CASSRGQLYEQYF. The chain employs TRBV5-4 and TRBJ2-7; D possibly corresponds to TRBD1 (6 bases). The germline V gene encodes CDR1 SGHNT and CDR2 YYREEE (reference sequence). The CDR3 is 13 residues long. Deletions cut 4 bases from V and 4 bases from J, with 12 bases between.